The 30 T cell receptor beta chains below come from one sample, sequenced in a study of T-cell reconstitution after alpha-beta-depleted transplantation in children (dated by TCRdb to the mid-2010s). Library preparation was by PCR. Sequencing relied on an Illumina HiSeq 2500. To normalize quantification of the TCRbeta repertoire, the TCR libraries were built with molecular barcoding that relied on unique molecular identifiers. The raw public reads went through TCRdb reprocessing: fastp at Q25, MiXCR clone calling, in-frame beta chains kept. Each record represents a unique CDR3 protein, reported with the most common genes and DNA among its rows. The sample profile shows about 100,000 distinct CDR3 sequences; approximately 6.4% of them were found once. In total, the top ten clones hold roughly 23% of the sample. What the treatment or condition label conveys for this sample: allogeneic hematopoietic cell transplantation with graft depleted of TCRalphabeta T cells and CD19 B cells.

The material sequenced was PBMCs, mostly from graft donor cells, taken 360 days after TCRalphabeta/CD19-depleted stem cell transplant. All receptors come from a male patient aged 2 to 9 who had a stem cell transplant for acute lymphoblastic leukemia, so the T cells may come from the graft donor.

This clonotype was detected a few times. In DNA, the CDR3 is TGCGCCAGCAATGGAGGGCTACTAGCGGGAGGCCGGAGCTCCTACAATGAGCAGTTCTTC. Encoded protein: CASNGGLLAGGRSSYNEQFF. The chain couples TRBV5-1 to TRBJ2-1; 12 nucleotides agree with TRBD2. The CDR3 contains 20 residues. After removal of 6 bases from V and 0 bases from J, the junction contained 16 bases not matched to a gene. CDR1 and CDR2 from the germline V gene are SGHRS and YFSETQ.

With regard to this clonotype: With a much larger clone just one base away, this may be a read error. The rearrangement links TRBV12-3 or TRBV12-4 to TRBJ1-1; D is uncertain. Trimming pared 6 bases from V and 6 bases from J, leaving 17 bases between. This CDR3 comprises 14 residues. This CDR3 is CASRFTDQPPEAFF. The CDR3 nucleotides are TGTGCCAGCAGGTTTACTGATCAACCCCCTGAAGCTTTCTTT.

This clonotype was seen many times. The CDR3, as DNA: TGTGCCACCAGTGACCCGGACAGGGAGGGCACCGGGGAGCTGTTTTTT. Its translation: CATSDPDREGTGELFF. The chain carries TRBV24-1 and TRBJ2-2, with D tentatively TRBD1 (8 bases). V was pared by 4 bases and J by 4 bases, with 15 bases between. The CDR3 has 16 amino acids. In germline, CDR1 is KGHDR, CDR2 SFDVKD.

At least ten counts were recorded for this clonotype. The gene calls are TRBV10-3 and TRBJ2-2, with a possible D match to TRBD2 (5 bases). V dropped 0 bases and J dropped 4 bases, with 12 bases sitting between them. CDR1 is ENHRY, CDR2 SYGVKD, per germline. CDR3 size: 16 residues. The CDR3 loop is CAISESYRAVTGELFF. In nucleotides, the CDR3 is TGTGCCATCAGTGAGTCCTACCGAGCGGTCACCGGGGAGCTGTTTTTT.

This clonotype was picked up many times. This chain joins TRBV7-2 and TRBJ2-5; D is unclear. Germline CDR1 SGHTA, CDR2 FQGNSA. The CDR3 is 13 amino acids. The V end lost 2 bases, the J end lost 1 base, and 5 bases lay between the germline ends. CDR3 sequence (DNA): TGTGCCAGCAGCTTATACATCCAAGAGACCCAGTACTTC. It yields the protein CASSLYIQETQYF.

This chain connects TRBV11-2 to TRBJ2-7; D perhaps matches TRBD2 (6 bases). Germline V gene data show CDR1 as SGHAT and CDR2 as FQNNGV. There are 15 residues in the CDR3. Trimming removed 5 bases at V and 0 bases at J, with 14 bases between. This chain's CDR3 is CASSQRAQTSYEQYF. In DNA, the CDR3 is TGTGCCAGCAGCCAGCGGGCCCAGACCTCCTACGAGCAGTACTTC.

CDR3 sequence (DNA): TGTGCCAGCAGCTTACGGCAATCCAGTTCCTATAATTCACCCCTCCACTTT. It specifies CASSLRQSSSYNSPLHF. The rearrangement joins TRBV7-9 to TRBJ1-6; D unresolved. Trimming took 2 bases from V and 1 from J, leaving 12 bases between them. Germline assignment: CDR1 SEHNR and CDR2 FQNEAQ (reference sequence). The CDR3 has 17 amino acids.

In its sample, this clonotype was seen a few times. This rearrangement joins TRBV6-1 to TRBJ2-4; no definite D call. Trimming took 6 bases from V and 2 from J, leaving 11 bases between them. The CDR3 contains 14 residues. Germline V gene sequence: CDR1 MNHNS, CDR2 SASEGT. CDR3 coding DNA: TGTGCCAGCAGCTCTTCGGGTTCCAAAAACATTCAGTACTTC. It translates to CASSSSGSKNIQYF.

This clonotype was seen a handful of times. V is TRBV6-5 and J is TRBJ2-5; D might be TRBD1 (5 bases). This CDR3 has 15 residues. The V and J ends lost 2 bases and 5 bases respectively, with 15 bases between them. Per germline, CDR1 MNHEY and CDR2 SVGAGI. The CDR3: CASSYLGYQGETQYF. Written as DNA, the CDR3 is TGTGCCAGCAGTTACCTAGGGTATCAGGGCGAGACCCAGTACTTC.

This clonotype was counted ten times or more. The rearrangement joins TRBV6-2 or TRBV6-3 to TRBJ2-7; no firm D call. Trimming pared 5 bases from V and 3 bases from J, leaving 8 bases between. Germline-derived CDR1 and CDR2 are MNHEY and SVGEGT. This CDR3 is 12 amino acids long. The CDR3 region has the DNA TGTGCCAGCAGTCCCTCTCTCTACGAGCAGTACTTC. It codes for CASSPSLYEQYF.

This clonotype occurred many times. This chain uses TRBV11-1 with TRBJ1-4; D unresolved. This CDR3 has 13 residues. From germline, CDR1 is SGHAT and CDR2 FQDESV (reference sequence). The V and J ends lost 3 bases and 6 bases respectively, with 8 bases between them. This CDR3 is CASSLKADEKLFF. The CDR3 bases are TGTGCCAGCAGCTTGAAGGCGGATGAAAAACTGTTTTTT.

This clonotype was detected a few times. CDR3 bases: TGTGCCAGCAGCGTAGGTGCCTCTGGGGCCAACGTCCTGACTTTC. Its translation: CASSVGASGANVLTF. The chain couples TRBV9 to TRBJ2-6; D not certain. The germline V gene encodes CDR1 SGDLS and CDR2 YYNGEE. Between the trimmed V and J ends, which lost 0 bases and 0 bases, there was a span of 4 bases. The CDR3 consists of 15 residues.

The chain employs TRBV10-1 and TRBJ2-3; 8 bases match TRBD2. The germline CDR1 and CDR2 sequences are WNHNN and SYGVQD (reference sequence). CDR3 size: 16 residues. V shed 5 bases, J shed 0 bases, and the junction held 7 bases outside the gene matches. The CDR3 sequence: CASSPSRGASTDTQYF. The CDR3 region has the DNA TGCGCCAGCAGTCCCTCGCGGGGGGCAAGCACAGATACGCAGTATTTT.

This clonotype was picked up many times. The chain uses TRBV4-3 and TRBJ2-7; TRBD2 matches 8 bases. This CDR3 comprises 16 residues. Trimming at V came to 1 base and at J to 0 bases, leaving 5 bases not matched to a gene. Per the germline V gene, CDR1 is LGHNA and CDR2 is YSLEER. The CDR3 is CASSQGPRGGSYEQYF. CDR3 nucleotides: TGCGCCAGCAGCCAAGGCCCCCGGGGGGGCTCCTACGAGCAGTACTTC.

The CDR3: CASSGGDSPGETQYF. CDR3 DNA sequence: TGTGCCAGCAGCGGAGGGGACAGTCCGGGGGAGACCCAGTACTTC. V usage is TRBV7-2 and J usage is TRBJ2-5, with D perhaps matching TRBD1 (7 bases). Trimming cost V 5 bases and J 5 bases, with 18 bases left between them. Germline assignment: CDR1 SGHTA and CDR2 FQGNSA. The CDR3 extends over 15 amino acids.

This clonotype was counted a few times. The J gene is TRBJ1-6, the V gene TRBV6-5; TRBD1 matches at 7 bases. The CDR3 has 14 amino acids. With 5 bases clipped from V and 6 bases from J, the junction kept 4 bases outside the gene matches. Germline values: CDR1 MNHEY, CDR2 SVGAGI. The CDR3 loop reads CASSRTGVNSPLHF. The CDR3 region has the DNA TGTGCCAGCAGTCGGACAGGTGTTAATTCACCCCTCCACTTT.

This clonotype has a handful of counts. The genes are TRBV5-1 and TRBJ1-1; D not certain. CDR1 and CDR2 from the germline V gene are SGHRS and YFSETQ. V lost 0 bases and J lost 10, with 7 bases in between. The CDR3 is 11 amino acids. The CDR3 nucleotides read TGCGCCAGCAGCTTGGGGAGAGGAGCTTTCTTT. It specifies CASSLGRGAFF. Variable domain in full (rest from reference TRBV5-1 and TRBJ1-1): KAGVTQTPRYLIKTRGQQVTLSCSPISGHRSVSWYQQTPGQGLQFLFEYFSETQRNKGNFPGRFSGRQFSNSRSEMNVSTLELGDSALYLCASSLGRGAFFGQGTRLTVV.

This clonotype was detected only a few times. This chain connects TRBV6-6 to TRBJ2-2, with TRBD2 matching 12 bases. This CDR3 contains 20 residues. Trimming removed 7 bases from V and 4 bases from J; junction bases left unmatched: 19. The germline gives CDR1 MNHNY, CDR2 SVGAGI (reference sequence). The CDR3 loop reads CASTNRLAGGRTVATGELFF. CDR3 sequence (DNA): TGTGCCAGCACTAACCGCCTAGCGGGAGGGAGGACGGTGGCCACCGGGGAGCTGTTTTTT.

The chain carries TRBV5-1 and TRBJ2-5; tentative D call: TRBD2 (6 bases). The V gene lost 1 base and the J gene lost 0 bases, with 13 bases spanning the gap. The CDR3 has 16 residues. Germline V CDR1 and CDR2: SGHRS, YFSETQ. In nucleotides, the CDR3 is TGCGCCAGCAGCTTGAAACCCAGGGACTACCAAGAGACCCAGTACTTC. Its translation: CASSLKPRDYQETQYF.

This clonotype was recorded many times. This chain links TRBV5-1 with TRBJ1-2; D not resolved. V shed 0 bases and J shed 2 bases, with 11 bases lying between them. This CDR3 has 15 residues. Germline-derived CDR1 and CDR2 are SGHRS and YFSETQ. CDR3: CASSLDPRVNYGYTF. The DNA for the CDR3 is TGCGCCAGCAGCTTGGACCCGAGGGTGAACTATGGCTACACCTTC.

V and J are TRBV19 and TRBJ2-7; TRBD2 agrees at 7 bases. The CDR3 consists of 15 residues. V lost 5 bases, J lost 0 bases, and 7 bases stayed unmatched. Looked up from germline, CDR1 is LNHDA and CDR2 is SQIVND (reference sequence). The CDR3 spells CASSLFGTNSYEQYF. The CDR3 DNA sequence: TGTGCCAGTAGTCTTTTCGGGACTAACTCCTACGAGCAGTACTTC.

The sample holds many counts of this clonotype. The V and J genes are TRBV28 and TRBJ1-2; no definite D call. The germline CDR1 and CDR2 sequences are MDHEN and SYDVKM. Trimming cost V 5 bases and J 0 bases, with 25 bases left between them. This CDR3 comprises 19 residues. The CDR3 region is CASSPRRGKVGSSNYGYTF. In DNA, the CDR3 is TGTGCCAGCAGTCCCCGTCGAGGGAAAGTAGGATCTTCTAACTATGGCTACACCTTC.

This chain joins TRBV7-2 and TRBJ2-5; D possibly corresponds to TRBD2 (7 bases). CDR1 is SGHTA, CDR2 FQGNSA, per germline. V was clipped by 4 bases and J by 5 bases, with 17 bases between them. This CDR3 region has 15 residues. The CDR3 DNA follows: TGTGCCAGCAGCTGGGGGGGCCAGGGGTGGGAGACCCAGTACTTC. The encoded protein is CASSWGGQGWETQYF. The complete variable domain, with remaining parts taken from reference TRBV7-2 and TRBJ2-5, reads GAGVSQSPSNKVTEKGKDVELRCDPISGHTALYWYRQSLGQGLEFLIYFQGNSAPDKSGLPSDRFSAERTGGSVSTLTIQRTQQEDSAVYLCASSWGGQGWETQYFGPGTRLLVL.

This clonotype was counted at least ten times. The chain joins TRBV5-5 to TRBJ1-1; D remains ambiguous. V lost 2 bases to trimming and J lost 0 bases, with 11 bases between them. This CDR3 has 15 amino acids. From germline, CDR1 is SGHKS and CDR2 YYEKEE (reference sequence). The CDR3, as DNA: TGTGCCAGCAGCTTAGACTACGGGGTGAACACTGAAGCTTTCTTT. Amino acids: CASSLDYGVNTEAFF.

The CDR3 DNA reads TGTGCCAGCATGGGAGGGTTTGGCTACACCTTC. Translating gives CASMGGFGYTF. The chain recombines TRBV2 with TRBJ1-2, with unresolved D. There are 11 residues in the CDR3. The germline gives CDR1 SNHLY, CDR2 FYNNEI. Deletions cut 7 bases from V and 7 bases from J, with 10 bases between.

The CDR3 protein is CSAEDRNTIYF. DNA for the CDR3: TGCAGTGCTGAGGACAGGAACACCATATATTTT. The gene calls are TRBV20-1 and TRBJ1-3, with 7 positions matching TRBD1. Germline loops: CDR1 DFQATT, CDR2 SNEGSKA (reference sequence). The CDR3 totals 11 residues. V dropped 5 bases and J dropped 7; count of bases not matched to a gene: 2.

Ten or more counts support this clonotype. V usage is TRBV4-3 and J usage is TRBJ2-3; D is unresolved. V lost 0 bases, J lost 2 bases, and 9 bases lay in between. The length of the CDR3 is 15 residues. Germline assignment: CDR1 LGHNA and CDR2 YSLEER. This CDR3 reads CASSQELSYTDTQYF. The CDR3 DNA is TGCGCCAGCAGCCAAGAACTCTCCTACACAGATACGCAGTATTTT.

In this sample, this clonotype turned up many times. The rearrangement joins TRBV7-2 to TRBJ1-6, with D perhaps TRBD1 (6 bases). Trimming removed 1 base from V and 9 bases from J, with 10 bases in between. Germline lookup yields CDR1 SGHTA and CDR2 FQGNSA. There are 14 residues in the CDR3. This CDR3 is CASSLDGTSSPLHF. The CDR3 bases are TGTGCCAGCAGCTTAGATGGGACATCTTCACCCCTCCACTTT.

This clonotype was seen repeatedly, ten times or more. The chain links TRBV12-3 or TRBV12-4 to TRBJ2-3; D is perhaps TRBD2 (5 bases). The CDR3 consists of 15 residues. The V gene lost 6 bases and the J gene lost 4 bases, with 17 bases spanning the gap. Here the CDR3 reads CASSPWRSGADTQYF. The DNA for the CDR3 is TGTGCCAGCAGCCCATGGAGGTCCGGTGCAGATACGCAGTATTTT.

This clonotype was recorded many times. This chain's CDR3 is CASSLAAGGLTDTQYF. CDR3 nucleotides: TGCGCCAGCAGCTTGGCGGCGGGGGGACTCACAGATACGCAGTATTTT. The chain uses TRBV5-1 and TRBJ2-3, with 8 bases lining up with TRBD2. This CDR3 region has 16 residues. V trimming: 0 bases; J trimming: 2 bases; junction bases outside the gene matches: 5. CDR1 is SGHRS, CDR2 YFSETQ, per germline. The whole variable domain, remainder taken from reference TRBV5-1 and TRBJ2-3, is KAGVTQTPRYLIKTRGQQVTLSCSPISGHRSVSWYQQTPGQGLQFLFEYFSETQRNKGNFPGRFSGRQFSNSRSEMNVSTLELGDSALYLCASSLAAGGLTDTQYFGPGTRLTVL.